A selection of T cell receptor beta chains follows, all from one sample in a study of cytomegalovirus exposure and HLA in healthy donors. Data came from immunoSEQ multiplex PCR; TCRdb stores just in-frame clones and leaves some out. The table records 150,000 to 200,000 clones, 73% of them present only once. Input material: PBMCs. Receptors originate from a woman between 25 and 40 years old in good health and CMV-seronegative. The CDR3 runs from the conserved cysteine through the conserved F or W.

v_call	j_call	cdr3_aa
TRBV9	TRBJ1-1	CASSVGRGTEAFF
TRBV30	TRBJ1-2	CAWSVGTGAGYTF
TRBV4-1	TRBJ2-1	CASSPGGALTDEQFF
TRBV4-1	TRBJ1-2	CASSPTGSDGYTF
TRBV7-3	TRBJ2-7	CASSSWTDKKPYEQYF
TRBV7-2	TRBJ2-1	CASSWGLAGGYNEQFF
TRBV27	TRBJ1-5	CASSLSGGFWPQHF
TRBV29-1	TRBJ2-3	CSASGMGRRGTDTQYF
TRBV4-1	TRBJ1-1	CASSQDLDGSEAFF
TRBV7-2	TRBJ2-7	CVSSLETGGYYEQYF
TRBV7-2	TRBJ2-7	CASSFGQGYEQYF
TRBV9	TRBJ2-6	CASSVVGQGTSGANVLTF
TRBV11-3	TRBJ1-2	CASSLQGCPTYGYTF